Below are 16 T cell receptor beta chains sequenced from a single sample in a study of T-cell reconstitution after alpha-beta-depleted transplantation in children (dated by TCRdb to 2016 to 2017). The library was produced with PCR. The sequencer listed for this sample is Illumina HiSeq 2500. To normalize quantification of the TCRbeta repertoire, the TCR libraries were built with molecular barcoding that relied on unique molecular identifiers. TCRdb took the public reads, trimmed them with fastp at Q25, ran MiXCR for clone calling and kept in-frame beta chains. Entries that share a CDR3 protein sequence are merged under the most common genes and DNA. Counted in this sample were a few hundred thousand distinct CDR3 sequences; roughly a tenth of them appeared once. The ten largest clones add up to 5.1% of the sample. This sample comprised PBMCs from the stem cell graft donor, obtained from the stem cell graft. The source of these receptors is a human donor who donated a stem cell graft to a child with SCID.

This clonotype was found many times. The V and J genes are TRBV7-2 and TRBJ2-1; the D gene is possibly TRBD1 (6 bases). Between the trimmed V and J ends, which lost 1 base and 15 bases, there was a span of 19 bases. The germline V gene has CDR1 SGHTA and CDR2 FQGNSA. The CDR3 contains 14 residues. The CDR3 sequence: CASSLDSGRDNPFF. For the CDR3, the DNA is TGTGCCAGCAGCTTAGATTCTGGCAGGGACAATCCGTTCTTC.

This clonotype was recorded at least ten times. The CDR3 bases are TGCAGTGCTAGTCTGGACAGGGGAAGAGAGACCCAGTACTTC. It specifies CSASLDRGRETQYF. The rearrangement links TRBV20-1 to TRBJ2-5, with TRBD1 matching 9 bases. After removal of 3 bases from V and 4 bases from J, the junction contained 6 bases not matched to a gene. Germline assignment: CDR1 DFQATT and CDR2 SNEGSKA (reference sequence). The CDR3 totals 14 residues.

This clonotype was detected ten times or more. The V and J genes are TRBV18 and TRBJ2-1; TRBD2 might be the D (5 bases). Trimming cost V 5 bases and J 3 bases, with 8 bases left between them. This CDR3 has 13 amino acids. Germline values: CDR1 KGHSH, CDR2 LQKENI. The CDR3 region is CASSTRDYNEQFF. The CDR3 DNA reads as TGTGCCAGCTCAACCCGGGACTACAATGAGCAGTTCTTC.

This clonotype was observed many times. V usage is TRBV5-5 and J usage is TRBJ2-2; D assignment may be TRBD1 or TRBD2 (5 bases each). The CDR3 covers 16 residues. Trimming pared 2 bases from V and 6 bases from J, leaving 17 bases between. CDR1 is SGHKS, CDR2 YYEKEE, per germline (reference sequence). This chain's CDR3 is CASSFLKQRGPGELFF. For the CDR3, the DNA is TGTGCCAGCAGCTTCCTTAAGCAGAGGGGTCCCGGGGAGCTGTTTTTT.

This clonotype was detected many times. The chain joins TRBV28 to TRBJ1-2; no reliable D call. Germline values: CDR1 MDHEN, CDR2 SYDVKM. CDR3 length: 15 amino acids. Trimming shortened V by 6 bases and J by 0 bases, and 14 bases separated the two germline ends. CDR3 sequence (DNA): TGTGCCAGCAGCCCCCATGGCCCCCCTAACTATGGCTACACCTTC. Amino acid sequence: CASSPHGPPNYGYTF.

This clonotype was detected ten times or more. The rearrangement joins TRBV12-3 or TRBV12-4 to TRBJ2-5; 8 nucleotides agree with TRBD1. Germline trimming cut 6 bases from V and 2 bases from J; bases unmatched to any gene: 5. This CDR3 spans 14 amino acids. The CDR3 coding sequence is TGTGCCAGCAGGGGGACAGGCTTACAAGAGACCCAGTACTTC. It specifies CASRGTGLQETQYF.

Notes on this clonotype: This may arise from a read error, as a much more abundant clone is one base away. The conserved closing phenylalanine or tryptophan is absent in this CDR3, likely reflecting a read error. The J gene is TRBJ2-6, the V gene TRBV3-1; D gene ambiguous. CDR3 length equals 15 residues. V was shortened by 3 bases and J by 4 bases, with 10 bases between the two germline ends. Germline V gives CDR1 LGHDT, CDR2 YNNKEL (reference sequence). The CDR3 DNA sequence: TGTGCCAGCAGCCAGGGCGCACGAGGGGCCAACGTCCTGACTTAC. It is translated as CASSQGARGANVLTY.

This clonotype has more than one count but fewer than ten. The chain recombines TRBV7-2 with TRBJ2-1, with 10 bases aligning to TRBD2. The germline CDR1 and CDR2 sequences are SGHTA and FQGNSA. This CDR3 is 13 amino acids long. Trimming removed 6 bases from V and 8 bases from J; junction bases left unmatched: 4. CDR3 loop: CASRLAGFDEQFF. The CDR3 nucleotides read TGTGCCAGCAGACTAGCGGGGTTCGATGAGCAGTTCTTC.

This clonotype was counted many times. The gene calls are TRBV27 and TRBJ2-3; no firm D call. With 2 bases removed from V and 0 bases from J, the gap between germline ends came to 18 bases. The CDR3 covers 18 residues. Germline CDR1 is MNHEY and CDR2 is SMNVEV (reference sequence). Written as DNA, the CDR3 is TGTGCCAGCAGTTTAAAGGTCAACAGCCTCACTAGCACAGATACGCAGTATTTT. Translation: CASSLKVNSLTSTDTQYF.

The table lists this clonotype with many counts. This chain joins TRBV15 and TRBJ2-3; no firm D call. CDR1 LNHNV and CDR2 YYDKDF come from the germline V gene (reference sequence). The CDR3 runs to 15 residues. The ends were cut back, 0 bases at V and 0 bases at J, with 7 bases in the middle. CDR3 amino acids: CATSRDQYSTDTQYF. Here the CDR3 DNA reads TGTGCCACCAGCAGAGATCAGTATAGCACAGATACGCAGTATTTT.

This clonotype occurred many times. The chain links TRBV6-5 to TRBJ1-2, with 8 positions matching TRBD1. V lost 6 bases and J lost 7; bases outside the gene matches: 7. This CDR3 region has 13 residues. In germline, CDR1 is MNHEY, CDR2 SVGAGI. CDR3 sequence: CASRGDRIGGYTF. The CDR3 region has the DNA TGTGCCAGCAGGGGGGACAGGATCGGTGGCTACACCTTC.

This clonotype was seen repeatedly, ten times or more. The chain is built from TRBV20-1 and TRBJ1-5; D remains ambiguous. V was clipped by 6 bases and J by 7 bases, with 16 bases between them. The CDR3 is 13 residues long. Per the germline V gene, CDR1 is DFQATT and CDR2 is SNEGSKA (reference sequence). The CDR3 nucleotides read TGCAGTGCAGTTACCACAGCGGGGCAGCCCCAGCATTTT. It specifies CSAVTTAGQPQHF.

This clonotype was detected ten times or more. The genes are TRBV15 and TRBJ1-5; D is uncertain. The germline V gene encodes CDR1 LNHNV and CDR2 YYDKDF (reference sequence). Trimming removed 0 bases at V and 8 bases at J, with 5 bases between. The CDR3 spans 12 residues. DNA of the CDR3: TGTGCCACCAGCAGAGATCGGAAGCCCCAGCATTTT. It is translated as CATSRDRKPQHF.

Of note for this clonotype: Given a much more abundant clone one base away, this may be a read error. The chain uses TRBV5-1 and TRBJ1-5; 11 positions agree with TRBD1. The J segment lost 10 bases and the V segment lost 0 bases, leaving 9 bases of the junction unmatched. CDR3 length: 16 residues. CDR1 is SGHRS, CDR2 YFSETQ, per germline. The CDR3: CASSLGGQGVGHPQHF. CDR3 DNA: TGCGCCAGCAGCTTGGGGGGACAGGGGGTAGGACACCCCCAGCATTTT.

This clonotype occurred many times. J is TRBJ1-1 and V is TRBV20-1; no definite D call. V was pared by 4 bases and J by 4 bases, with 13 bases between. This CDR3 has 13 residues. CDR1 is DFQATT and CDR2 is SNEGSKA in the germline V gene (reference sequence). The CDR3 spells CSAIVGSGTEAFF. Written as DNA, the CDR3 is TGCAGTGCTATCGTGGGCTCCGGCACTGAAGCTTTCTTT.

This clonotype has a count of ten or more. The V gene is TRBV20-1, the J gene TRBJ2-7, with 10 bases fitting TRBD1. This CDR3 spans 15 amino acids. V was clipped by 2 bases and J by 5 bases; unmatched bases: 9. Per the germline V gene, CDR1 is DFQATT and CDR2 is SNEGSKA (reference sequence). DNA for the CDR3: TGCAGTGCTAGACCCTTGGGACAGGGGAACGACGAGCAGTACTTC. Amino acid sequence: CSARPLGQGNDEQYF.